This section outlines one TCR beta chain sequence together with its context. This record comes from a study of blood T cell repertoires in COVID-19. The overall study: Collection of acute and convalescent COVID-19 samples took place in the United States, Italy and Spain.

With 7 bases removed from V and 1 base from J, the gap between germline ends came to 18 bases. The CDR3 is made up of 16 amino acids. From germline, CDR1 is SNHLY and CDR2 FYNNEI. Method: immunoSEQ multiplex PCR; TCRdb's copy keeps in-frame clones and lacks some. Here the sample spans around 190,000 clones, around 79% being singletons. The material sequenced was peripheral blood. This clonotype was sampled from a woman aged 45-60 years with acute or convalescent COVID-19. The chain is built from TRBV2 and TRBJ2-3; TRBD2 is a possible D gene (7 bases). Written as DNA, the CDR3 is TGTGCCAGCATAGGGGGGGCGCGTAGGGGCACAGATACGCAGTATTTT. Its protein is CASIGGARRGTDTQYF.